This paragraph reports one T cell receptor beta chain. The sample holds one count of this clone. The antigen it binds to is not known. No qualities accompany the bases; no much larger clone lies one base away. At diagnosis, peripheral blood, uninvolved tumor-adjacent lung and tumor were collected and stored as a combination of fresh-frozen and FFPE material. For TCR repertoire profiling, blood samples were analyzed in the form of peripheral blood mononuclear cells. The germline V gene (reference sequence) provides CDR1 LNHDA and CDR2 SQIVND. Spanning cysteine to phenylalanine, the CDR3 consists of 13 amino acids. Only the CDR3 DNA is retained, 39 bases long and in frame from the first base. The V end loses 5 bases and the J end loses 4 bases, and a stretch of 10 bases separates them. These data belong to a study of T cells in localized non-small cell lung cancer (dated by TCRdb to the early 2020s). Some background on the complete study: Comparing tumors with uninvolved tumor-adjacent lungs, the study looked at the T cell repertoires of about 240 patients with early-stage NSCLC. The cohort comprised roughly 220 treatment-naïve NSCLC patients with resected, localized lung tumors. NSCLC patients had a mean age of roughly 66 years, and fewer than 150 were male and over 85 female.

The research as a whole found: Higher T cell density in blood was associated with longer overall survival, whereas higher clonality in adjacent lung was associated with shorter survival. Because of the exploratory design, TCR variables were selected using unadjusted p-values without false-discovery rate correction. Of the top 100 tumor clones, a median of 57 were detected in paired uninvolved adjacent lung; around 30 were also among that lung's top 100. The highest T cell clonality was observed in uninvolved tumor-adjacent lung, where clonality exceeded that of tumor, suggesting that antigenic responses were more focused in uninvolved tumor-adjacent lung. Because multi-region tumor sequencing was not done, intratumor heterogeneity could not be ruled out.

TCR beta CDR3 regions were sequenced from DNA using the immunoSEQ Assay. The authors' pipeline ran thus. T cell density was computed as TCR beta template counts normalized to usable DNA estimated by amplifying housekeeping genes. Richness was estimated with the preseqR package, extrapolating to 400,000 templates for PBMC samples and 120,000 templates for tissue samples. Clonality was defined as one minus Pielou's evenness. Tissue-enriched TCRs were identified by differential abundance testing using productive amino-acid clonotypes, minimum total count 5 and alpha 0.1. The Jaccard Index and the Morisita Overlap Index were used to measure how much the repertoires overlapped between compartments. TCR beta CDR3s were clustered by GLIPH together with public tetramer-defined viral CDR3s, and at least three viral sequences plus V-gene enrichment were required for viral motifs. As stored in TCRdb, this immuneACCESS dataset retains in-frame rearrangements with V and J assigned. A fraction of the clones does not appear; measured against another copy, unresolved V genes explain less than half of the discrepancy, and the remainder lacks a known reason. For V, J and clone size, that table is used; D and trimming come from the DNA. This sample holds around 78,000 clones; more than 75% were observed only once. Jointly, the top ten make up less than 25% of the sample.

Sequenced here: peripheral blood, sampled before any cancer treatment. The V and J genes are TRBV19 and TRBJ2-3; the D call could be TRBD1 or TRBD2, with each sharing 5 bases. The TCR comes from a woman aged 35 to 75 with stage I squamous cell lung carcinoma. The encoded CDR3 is CASSSGAADTQYF. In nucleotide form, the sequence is TGTGCCAGTAGTTCCGGGGCAGCAGATACGCAGTATTTT.